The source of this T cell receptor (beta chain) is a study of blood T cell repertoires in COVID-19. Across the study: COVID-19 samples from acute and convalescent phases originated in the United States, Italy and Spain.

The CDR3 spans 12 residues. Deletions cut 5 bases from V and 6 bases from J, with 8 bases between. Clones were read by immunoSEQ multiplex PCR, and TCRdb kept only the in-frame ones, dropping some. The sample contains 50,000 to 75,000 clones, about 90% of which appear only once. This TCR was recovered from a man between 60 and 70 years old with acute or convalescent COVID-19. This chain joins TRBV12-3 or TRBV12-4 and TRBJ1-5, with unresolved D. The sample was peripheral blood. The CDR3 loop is CASSQSAQPQHF. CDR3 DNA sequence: TGTGCCAGCAGTCAGAGCGCTCAGCCCCAGCATTTT.